What follows are 12 T cell receptor beta chains derived from one specimen sequenced in a study of blood T cell repertoires in COVID-19. Generated by immunoSEQ multiplex PCR, the TCRdb table keeps only in-frame clones and is missing some. Of tens of thousands of clones in the sample, approximately 90% are singletons; the top ten hold 22%. Sequencing input: peripheral blood. Receptor source: an elderly woman with COVID-19, enrolled during active disease.

This rearrangement joins TRBV24-1 to TRBJ2-2; 10 bases line up with TRBD1. Germline CDR1 is KGHDR and CDR2 is SFDVKD. The CDR3 has 18 amino acids. V shed 1 base, J shed 4 bases, and the junction held 8 bases outside the gene matches. The CDR3: CATSDLAGTGAGTGELFF. In DNA form, the CDR3 reads TGTGCCACCAGTGATTTAGCCGGGACAGGGGCTGGCACCGGGGAGCTGTTTTTT.

This chain links TRBV18 with TRBJ1-2, with 7 bases aligning to TRBD1. After removal of 6 bases from V and 3 bases from J, the junction contained 4 bases not matched to a gene. Germline assignment: CDR1 KGHSH and CDR2 LQKENI. CDR3 size: 13 residues. CDR3 amino acids: CASSRQGDYGYTF. The CDR3 bases are TGTGCCAGCTCTCGACAGGGAGACTATGGCTACACCTTC.

The chain employs TRBV11-2 and TRBJ1-2; D uncertain. V lost 2 bases and J 3 bases, leaving 7 bases between the germline ends. CDR1 and CDR2 (germline): SGHAT, FQNNGV. The CDR3 contains 13 residues. The chain's CDR3 is CASSLTEHYGYTF. As DNA, the CDR3 is TGTGCCAGCAGCTTAACGGAGCACTATGGCTACACCTTC.

The rearrangement uses TRBV11-2 and TRBJ1-1; tentatively, D is TRBD1 (5 bases). The germline V and J ends were trimmed by 5 bases and 6 bases, with 13 bases remaining between them. The CDR3 covers 13 residues. Germline values: CDR1 SGHAT, CDR2 FQNNGV. The CDR3 DNA reads as TGTGCCAGCAGCCGGGGGGGGTCCGCTGAAGCTTTCTTT. It is translated as CASSRGGSAEAFF.

The chain is built from TRBV28 and TRBJ1-1; perhaps TRBD1 as D (5 bases). V lost 2 bases and J lost 0, with 7 bases in between. This CDR3 region has 14 residues. Looked up from germline, CDR1 is MDHEN and CDR2 is SYDVKM. CDR3 in amino acids: CASSLGAMNTEAFF. The CDR3 DNA follows: TGTGCCAGCAGTTTAGGGGCCATGAACACTGAAGCTTTCTTT. The complete variable domain, with remaining parts taken from reference TRBV28 and TRBJ1-1, reads DVKVTQSSRYLVKRTGEKVFLECVQDMDHENMFWYRQDPGLGLRLIYFSYDVKMKEKGDIPEGYSVSREKKERFSLILESASTNQTSMYLCASSLGAMNTEAFFGQGTRLTVV.

This clone was seen a single time. The chain couples TRBV9 to TRBJ1-1; D gene ambiguous. This CDR3 has 14 amino acids. The ends were cut back, 4 bases at V and 1 base at J, with 11 bases in the middle. Germline loops: CDR1 SGDLS, CDR2 YYNGEE. The CDR3 DNA follows: TGTGCCAGCAGCCCAGCGGGGAGGAACACTGAAGCTTTCTTT. Translating it yields CASSPAGRNTEAFF.

J is TRBJ2-3 and V is TRBV6-4; TRBD2 agrees at 10 bases. This CDR3 has 15 residues. V lost 3 bases to trimming and J lost 7 bases; unmatched junction nucleotides: 7. Germline CDR1 reads MRHNA; CDR2 reads SNTAGT. The CDR3 loop is CASSEASGGVNTQYF. In DNA form, the CDR3 reads TGTGCCAGCAGTGAGGCTAGCGGGGGAGTAAATACGCAGTATTTT.

The chain joins TRBV12-3 or TRBV12-4 to TRBJ1-6; possibly TRBD1 for D (6 bases). V dropped 6 bases and J dropped 14 bases, with 17 bases sitting between them. The CDR3 runs 13 residues. The CDR3 nucleotides are TGTGCCAGCAGGCCAACGGACAGTTCTTCCCTCCACTTT. Translation: CASRPTDSSSLHF.

V is TRBV5-4 and J is TRBJ2-5, with 7 bases fitting TRBD2. The CDR3 covers 14 residues. With 3 bases clipped from V and 3 bases from J, the junction kept 5 bases outside the gene matches. Germline V CDR1 and CDR2: SGHNT, YYREEE (reference sequence). CDR3 sequence (DNA): TGTGCCAGCAGCTCGGAGGGACTAAAAGAGACCCAGTACTTC. Translating gives CASSSEGLKETQYF. Supplemented by reference TRBV5-4 and TRBJ2-5, the full variable domain reads ETGVTQSPTHLIKTRGQQVTLRCSSQSGHNTVSWYQQALGQGPQFIFQYYREEENGRGNFPPRFSGLQFPNYSSELNVNALELDDSALYLCASSSEGLKETQYFGPGTRLLVL.

The V and J genes are TRBV27 and TRBJ1-2; a weak D match, TRBD1 (6 bases). Looked up from germline, CDR1 is MNHEY and CDR2 is SMNVEV (reference sequence). The CDR3 totals 14 residues. The V end was cut by 0 bases, the J end by 6 bases, with 11 bases between. The CDR3 coding sequence is TGTGCCAGCAGTTTATCGGTGAGGACAGATGGCTACACCTTC. The encoded protein is CASSLSVRTDGYTF.

The CDR3 bases are TGTGCCAGCAGTGAAGGGGTATCGGCAGGGGGCCCAAAACTGTTTTTT. Translated: CASSEGVSAGGPKLFF. The chain is built from TRBV6-1 and TRBJ1-4, with TRBD1 matching 8 bases. CDR1 and CDR2 (germline): MNHNS, SASEGT. There are 16 residues in the CDR3. Trimming at V came to 1 base and at J to 10 bases, leaving 11 bases not matched to a gene.

The chain links TRBV5-1 to TRBJ1-1; 11 bases line up with TRBD1. Germline lookup yields CDR1 SGHRS and CDR2 YFSETQ. Trimming took 2 bases from V and 5 from J; bases not matched to a gene: 5. The length of the CDR3 is 15 residues. This chain's CDR3 is CASSFSGQGDTEAFF. DNA for the CDR3: TGCGCCAGCAGCTTTTCGGGACAGGGGGATACTGAAGCTTTCTTT.